The 9 T cell receptor beta chains in this list originate from one sample, sequenced in a study of shared clonotypes between healthy human individuals. Sequencing was performed with immunoSEQ multiplex PCR; in TCRdb, only in-frame clones are kept and a portion is missing. The sample records millions of clones, 85% to 95% being singletons. Sequenced material: naive CD4+ T cells sorted from blood. Subset here: CD45RA+ positively selected. The receptors were gathered from a man aged 18 to 30 in good health.

CDR3 loop: CASSQFGLGEQYF. The DNA for the CDR3 is TGCGCCAGCAGCCAATTCGGGTTGGGCGAGCAGTACTTC. This chain connects TRBV4-3 to TRBJ2-7; D remains unclear. In germline, CDR1 is LGHNA, CDR2 YSLEER. The V and J ends lost 2 bases and 6 bases respectively, with 11 bases between them. This CDR3 spans 13 amino acids.

J is TRBJ2-7 and V is TRBV19; possibly TRBD1 for D (6 bases). V lost 1 base and J 5 bases, leaving 9 bases between the germline ends. Germline assignment: CDR1 LNHDA and CDR2 SQIVND (reference sequence). The CDR3 loop spans 13 amino acids. The chain's CDR3 is CASSIVYRDEQYF. The CDR3 DNA follows: TGTGCCAGTAGTATAGTCTACAGGGACGAGCAGTACTTC.

This clone was recorded only once. The chain combines TRBV5-1 with TRBJ1-6; no clear D. Germline V lookup: CDR1 SGHRS, CDR2 YFSETQ. V lost 7 bases, J lost 5 bases, and 10 bases lay in between. The CDR3 has 13 amino acids. This CDR3 reads CASSPQDNSPLHF. The CDR3 DNA is TGCGCCAGCTCACCGCAGGATAATTCACCCCTCCACTTT.

The chain combines TRBV6-1 with TRBJ1-2; 10 nucleotides agree with TRBD1. J was trimmed by 4 bases and V by 6 bases; bases with no gene match: 8. CDR3 length equals 15 residues. Germline-derived CDR1 and CDR2 are MNHNS and SASEGT. The DNA for the CDR3 is TGTGCCAGCAGGATGACAGGGGGCGGAGGCTATGGCTACACCTTC. Amino acids: CASRMTGGGGYGYTF.

In nucleotides, the CDR3 is TGCGCCAGCAGCTTGGTTAGCGCGACCACCGGGGAGCTGTTTTTT. This encodes CASSLVSATTGELFF. The chain joins TRBV5-1 to TRBJ2-2, with D tentatively TRBD2 (5 bases). V lost 0 bases and J lost 4, with 10 bases in between. CDR1 SGHRS and CDR2 YFSETQ come from the germline V gene. The CDR3 has 15 amino acids.

This rearrangement joins TRBV19 to TRBJ2-5; TRBD1 agrees at 9 bases. This CDR3 region has 17 residues. V was pared by 5 bases and J by 4 bases, with 14 bases of the junction left unmatched. Germline values: CDR1 LNHDA, CDR2 SQIVND (reference sequence). CDR3 bases: TGTGCCAGTAGTGCAGGACAGGGGATGTTACGGCGAGAGACCCAGTACTTC. Amino acids: CASSAGQGMLRRETQYF.

The chain links TRBV5-1 to TRBJ1-1, with 8 bases aligning to TRBD1. V lost 2 bases to trimming and J lost 3 bases; unmatched junction nucleotides: 6. CDR1 and CDR2 (germline): SGHRS, YFSETQ. The CDR3 has 15 amino acids. CDR3 sequence: CASSFLGQDYTEAFF. As DNA, the CDR3 is TGCGCCAGCAGCTTCTTGGGACAGGACTACACTGAAGCTTTCTTT.

The chain is built from TRBV5-1 and TRBJ2-3, with a tentative D call TRBD1 (5 bases). The germline CDR1 and CDR2 sequences are SGHRS and YFSETQ. V lost 9 bases, J lost 4 bases, and 18 bases lay in between. The CDR3 extends over 14 amino acids. The CDR3 DNA reads as TGCGCCACCTCGGTCCAGGGTGGCTCAGATACGCAGTATTTT. Protein: CATSVQGGSDTQYF.

This chain joins TRBV2 and TRBJ2-1, with TRBD2 as a possible D gene (5 bases). V gave up 4 bases and J gave up 2 bases, with 9 bases separating them. Germline V gene data show CDR1 as SNHLY and CDR2 as FYNNEI. The length of the CDR3 is 14 residues. Here the CDR3 reads CASSGAGTYNEQFF. CDR3 DNA: TGTGCCAGCAGTGGTGCCGGGACCTACAATGAGCAGTTCTTC.